The rows below give T cell receptor beta chains drawn from one sample of a study of CD8+ T cells in alopecia areata. The protocol was immunoSEQ multiplex PCR, while the TCRdb copy is restricted to in-frame clones and leaves out a portion. The sample includes about 210,000 clones, about 58% of them seen just once. The sequencing used CD4+ T cells sorted from blood, collected at week 4, from a patient treated with tofacitinib. The source of these receptors is a human donor with alopecia areata. CDR3s include the opening cysteine and the closing phenylalanine or tryptophan. D genes are given only for firm matches. A row's size may be missing; if present it is once, few, many or a size class.

J gene,D gene,clone size,V gene,CDR3 DNA,CDR3 protein
TRBJ1-1,NA,few,TRBV6-1,TGTGCCAGCAGTGAAGAGTTGTACACTGAAGCTTTCTTT,CASSEELYTEAFF
TRBJ1-2,NA,once,TRBV10-3,TGTGCCATCAGTGCCCCGACAGGCGGCTACACCTTC,CAISAPTGGYTF
TRBJ1-5,TRBD1,NA,TRBV6-6,TGTGCCAGCAGTCACCGGGACAGTGGCCAGCATTTT,CASSHRDSGQHF
TRBJ2-6,NA,NA,TRBV5-6,TGTGCCAGCAGTCCAGCAGGGAGAACAGTCTCTGGGGCCAACGTCCTGACTTTC,CASSPAGRTVSGANVLTF
TRBJ1-1,NA,NA,TRBV5-6,TGTGCCAGCAGCTTGGTTCCAGCACGTGAAGCTTTCTTT,CASSLVPAREAFF
TRBJ2-6,NA,once,TRBV9,TGTGCCAGCAGCGCTCAGGGTACGGAGGCCAACGTCCTGACTTTC,CASSAQGTEANVLTF
TRBJ1-2,NA,NA,TRBV30,TGTGCCTGGACCCGCGCGGGCCACTTCACATTTCAAGAGTATGGCTACACCTTC,CAWTRAGHFTFQEYGYTF
TRBJ2-5,TRBD2,medium-sized,TRBV11-2,TGTGCCAGCAGCCTAGGGACTAGCGGCAGGGCCCAGTACTTC,CASSLGTSGRAQYF
TRBJ1-2,NA,few,TRBV2,TGTGCCAGCCGGGACTTGTATGGCTACACCTTC,CASRDLYGYTF
TRBJ1-2,NA,NA,TRBV2,TGTGCCAGCAGCCCGGGGGGAGAAGGCTACACCTTC,CASSPGGEGYTF
TRBJ2-6,NA,once,TRBV2,TGTGCCAGCAGTGATCGTGCCTCTGGGGCCAACGTCCTGACTTTC,CASSDRASGANVLTF
TRBJ2-7,NA,NA,TRBV29-1,TGCAGCGTTGTCGGACAGAGTCTTTACGAGCAGTACTTC,CSVVGQSLYEQYF
TRBJ1-4,NA,few,TRBV18,TGTGCCAGCTCAAAGGGTGAAAAACTGTTTTTT,CASSKGEKLFF
TRBJ1-4,NA,NA,TRBV9,TGTGCCAGCAGCCCGAGGGGCAGATTATCCGATGAAAAACTGTTTTTT,CASSPRGRLSDEKLFF
TRBJ1-1,TRBD1,few,TRBV14,TGTGCCAGCTCTTCTCAACAGGGGTACACTGAAGCTTTCTTT,CASSSQQGYTEAFF
TRBJ2-3,NA,NA,TRBV14,TGTGCCAGCAGCCAATCTTATTGGGGTACGCAGTATTTT,CASSQSYWGTQYF
TRBJ2-1,TRBD2,once,TRBV11-3,TGTGCCAGCAGCGTTAGCGGGGGGCTCAATGAGCAGTTCTTC,CASSVSGGLNEQFF
TRBJ1-2,TRBD1,NA,TRBV30,TGTGCCGGAACTCAGGGGGTACATGGCTACACCTTC,CAGTQGVHGYTF
TRBJ1-2,TRBD1,NA,TRBV10-3,TGTGCCATCAGTGAGAAACAGGGGGATGGCTACACCTTC,CAISEKQGDGYTF
TRBJ2-2,TRBD1,NA,TRBV5-1,TGCGCCAGCAGCGTAGACAGGGCGAACACCGGGGAGCTGTTTTTT,CASSVDRANTGELFF
TRBJ2-7,TRBD1,NA,TRBV29-1,TGCAGCGTTGGTGGGACAGGGGCCTACGAGCAGTACTTC,CSVGGTGAYEQYF
TRBJ1-5,NA,few,TRBV10-3,TGTGCCATCGGCGAAGGGGAGAGAAACAATCAGCCCCAGCATTTT,CAIGEGERNNQPQHF
TRBJ2-3,NA,NA,TRBV30,TGTGCCTGGAGTGTACGAAGGGATGGGCAGTATTTT,CAWSVRRDGQYF
TRBJ2-4,NA,NA,TRBV9,TGTGCCAGCAGCTCCCGGCAGGGAGTAGCCAAAAACATTCAGTACTTC,CASSSRQGVAKNIQYF
TRBJ1-1,NA,NA,TRBV30,TGTGCCTGGAGTAGCTCCTTGAACACTGAAGCTTTCTTT,CAWSSSLNTEAFF
TRBJ1-2,NA,few,TRBV30,TGTGCCTGGAGTGTCCCCCAAGAGGGTGGCTACACCTTC,CAWSVPQEGGYTF
TRBJ2-7,NA,NA,TRBV5-1,TGCGCCAGCAGCAGCCCCCCCTACGAGCAGTACTTC,CASSSPPYEQYF
TRBJ2-2,NA,NA,TRBV29-1,TGCAGCACGAACGGGCTGAACACCGGGGAGCTGTTTTTT,CSTNGLNTGELFF
TRBJ1-1,NA,few,TRBV30,TGTGCCTGGAGCCGGGAACCGGGCACTGAAGCTTTCTTT,CAWSREPGTEAFF
TRBJ1-1,NA,NA,TRBV5-1,TGCGCCAGCACCCCAGGATCAGGCAGTAGGCCTTTCTTT,CASTPGSGSRPFF
TRBJ1-2,NA,NA,TRBV30,TGTGCCTCTGAACGTCAGGTCGTGGAGGGCTACACCTTC,CASERQVVEGYTF
TRBJ1-1,NA,NA,TRBV29-1,TGCAGCGTTGTGTTGAACACTGAAGCTTTCTTT,CSVVLNTEAFF
TRBJ1-1,NA,NA,TRBV30,TGTGCCTGCCTCCGGACGGCTGAAGCTTTCTTT,CACLRTAEAFF
TRBJ2-7,NA,NA,TRBV30,TGTGCCTGGAGTGTAGACAGCTACGAGCAGTACTTC,CAWSVDSYEQYF
TRBJ2-6,TRBD1,NA,TRBV6-5,TGTGCCAGCAGTTACGGGACAGGGTCAGGGGCCAACGTCCTGACTTTC,CASSYGTGSGANVLTF
TRBJ2-5,NA,few,TRBV19,TGTGCCAGTAGTCTTCAGGACGGGGAGACCCAGTACTTC,CASSLQDGETQYF
TRBJ2-2,NA,NA,TRBV6-1,TGTGCCAGCAGTGACCAGATCACCGGGGAGCTGTTTTTT,CASSDQITGELFF
TRBJ2-7,TRBD1,NA,TRBV30,TGTGCCGGAACCAAGGGGACAGGAATTTACGAGCAGTACTTC,CAGTKGTGIYEQYF
TRBJ2-1,NA,NA,TRBV18,TGTGCCAGCTCACCGAGTGCTATTTCGGGTGGGTACAATGAGCAGTTCTTC,CASSPSAISGGYNEQFF
TRBJ1-5,NA,few,TRBV10-3,TGTGCCATCCAACAGGGCTTAAGTCAGCCCCAGCATTTT,CAIQQGLSQPQHF
TRBJ2-7,NA,NA,TRBV6-6,TGTGCCAGCAGTGACAGGTGGAGCTCCTACGAGCAGTACTTC,CASSDRWSSYEQYF
TRBJ1-1,TRBD1,NA,TRBV30,TGTGCCTACGGGACAGGCCGGAACACTGAAGCTTTCTTT,CAYGTGRNTEAFF
TRBJ1-5,NA,NA,TRBV25-1,TGTGCCAGCAGGGGAGGGTTCGGTCAGCCCCAGCATTTT,CASRGGFGQPQHF
TRBJ2-7,TRBD1,NA,TRBV6-6,TGTGCCAGCAGTTATTTGACAGGGAAAGAGCAGTACTTC,CASSYLTGKEQYF
TRBJ1-6,TRBD1,NA,TRBV30,TGTGCCTGGAATACATATACAGGGGCGATGGATTCACCCCTCCACTTT,CAWNTYTGAMDSPLHF